Listed here are 18 T cell receptor beta chains from one sample, sequenced in a study of cytomegalovirus exposure and HLA in healthy donors. The PCR contained 60 Vbeta and 13 Jbeta primers. The repertoire was sequenced with immunoSEQ multiplex PCR; TCRdb's copy has only in-frame clones and lacks some. The sample holds 150,000 to 200,000 clones, 72% seen once. Material: PBMCs. These receptor sequences come from a human donor in good health.

This clone was seen a few times. This CDR3 is also generated by other DNA sequences in the sample. V usage is TRBV27 and J usage is TRBJ2-1; 9 positions agree with TRBD1. The germline CDR1 and CDR2 sequences are MNHEY and SMNVEV (reference sequence). V shed 4 bases, J shed 2 bases, and the junction held 3 bases outside the gene matches. There are 15 residues in the CDR3. DNA of the CDR3: TGTGCCAGCAGTTCGGGACAGGGAACCTACAATGAGCAGTTCTTC. It specifies CASSSGQGTYNEQFF.

This chain uses TRBV11-2 with TRBJ1-6; D unclear. This CDR3 is built from 14 residues. Trimming stripped 4 bases from V and 5 bases from J, with 9 bases between. Germline assignment: CDR1 SGHAT and CDR2 FQNNGV. The CDR3 loop reads CASSWADNNSPLHF. The CDR3 coding sequence is TGTGCCAGCAGCTGGGCAGATAATAATTCACCCCTCCACTTT. Full variable domain (outside the CDR3, taken from reference TRBV11-2 and TRBJ1-6): EAGVAQSPRYKIIEKRQSVAFWCNPISGHATLYWYQQILGQGPKLLIQFQNNGVVDDSQLPKDRFSAERLKGVDSTLKIQPAKLEDSAVYLCASSWADNNSPLHFGNGTRLTVT.

The genes are TRBV30 and TRBJ1-1; D gene unclear. V lost 6 bases, J lost 2 bases, and 16 bases lay in between. The length of the CDR3 is 14 residues. Germline-derived CDR1 and CDR2 are GTSNPN and SVGIG (reference sequence). The CDR3 region has the DNA TGTGCCTGCCACGTTATGGGCAGTAACACTGAAGCTTTCTTT. It translates to CACHVMGSNTEAFF.

The chain has TRBV7-9 and TRBJ2-3, with 7 nucleotides matching TRBD1. This CDR3 contains 14 residues. Germline-derived CDR1 and CDR2 are SEHNR and FQNEAQ (reference sequence). Trimming took 5 bases from V and 3 from J; bases not matched to a gene: 5. CDR3 in amino acids: CASSPGTVTDTQYF. CDR3 sequence (DNA): TGTGCCAGCAGCCCAGGGACAGTAACAGATACGCAGTATTTT.

In this sample, this clone turned up once. The rearrangement uses TRBV9 and TRBJ1-1; weak D call: TRBD1 (6 bases). The germline V gene encodes CDR1 SGDLS and CDR2 YYNGEE. Trimming shortened V by 2 bases and J by 8 bases, and 10 bases separated the two germline ends. The CDR3 totals 12 residues. This CDR3 is CASSVLGTEAFF. The CDR3 nucleotides are TGTGCCAGCAGCGTCCTTGGGACAGAAGCTTTCTTT.

The rearrangement links TRBV25-1 to TRBJ1-2; D might be TRBD1 (6 bases). Germline V CDR1 and CDR2: MGHDK, SYGVNS. This CDR3 has 15 amino acids. Between the trimmed V and J ends, which lost 1 base and 7 bases, there was a span of 16 bases. CDR3 DNA sequence: TGTGCCAGCAGTGAATCCCTGCAGGGGTGGGCTGGCTACACCTTC. This encodes CASSESLQGWAGYTF.

This sequence joins TRBV4-3 and TRBJ2-1, with D tentatively TRBD1 (5 bases). V lost 3 bases and J 8 bases, leaving 11 bases between the germline ends. Germline CDR1 reads LGHNA; CDR2 reads YSLEER. CDR3 size: 13 residues. The DNA of the CDR3 is TGCGCCAGCAGCCAGGCAGGGAACGATGAGCAGTTCTTC. Translation: CASSQAGNDEQFF.

The gene calls are TRBV7-9 and TRBJ2-7; 7 nucleotides line up with TRBD1. V was clipped by 5 bases and J by 4 bases; unmatched bases: 5. The germline gives CDR1 SEHNR, CDR2 FQNEAQ (reference sequence). The CDR3 contains 13 residues. In nucleotides, the CDR3 is TGTGCCAGCAGCCTGACAGGGAAGTACGAGCAGTACTTC. Its protein product is CASSLTGKYEQYF.

This clone has only a few counts. CDR3 residues: CATRPGVGRGTQYF. CDR3 coding DNA: TGTGCCACCAGACCGGGGGTGGGCCGGGGGACCCAGTACTTC. V is TRBV15 and J is TRBJ2-5, with TRBD2 as a possible D gene (6 bases). The V gene lost 6 bases and the J gene lost 7 bases, with 18 bases spanning the gap. The germline CDR1 and CDR2 sequences are LNHNV and YYDKDF (reference sequence). The CDR3 is made up of 14 amino acids.

This rearrangement joins TRBV6-6 to TRBJ1-5; D possibly corresponds to TRBD1 (6 bases). The V gene lost 5 bases and the J gene lost 5 bases, with 13 bases spanning the gap. The CDR3 consists of 14 residues. Germline CDR1 MNHNY, CDR2 SVGAGI (reference sequence). The CDR3 reads CASSQQGSDQPQHF. The DNA of the CDR3 is TGTGCCAGCAGTCAACAGGGATCTGATCAGCCCCAGCATTTT.

The V gene is TRBV18, the J gene TRBJ2-7, with D perhaps TRBD2 (6 bases). V was pared by 5 bases and J by 2 bases, with 10 bases between. Germline lookup yields CDR1 KGHSH and CDR2 LQKENI. The CDR3 sequence is 13 residues long. This CDR3 is CASSEGRPYEQYF. The CDR3 DNA sequence: TGTGCCAGCTCAGAGGGGAGGCCCTACGAGCAGTACTTC.

The J gene is TRBJ1-1, the V gene TRBV11-2; D is uncertain. Per the germline V gene, CDR1 is SGHAT and CDR2 is FQNNGV. CDR3 length: 11 amino acids. The V end lost 0 bases, the J end lost 6 bases, and 2 bases lay between the germline ends. The CDR3 DNA reads as TGTGCCAGCAGCTTAGACGCTGAAGCTTTCTTT. Translating it yields CASSLDAEAFF.

The rearrangement uses TRBV28 and TRBJ1-4, with 8 bases identical to TRBD1. V dropped 5 bases and J dropped 7; count of bases not matched to a gene: 9. The germline V gene has CDR1 MDHEN and CDR2 SYDVKM. The CDR3 runs 15 residues. The CDR3 loop is CASSPPAGGIEKLFF. In DNA form, the CDR3 reads TGTGCCAGCAGTCCTCCCGCAGGGGGCATTGAAAAACTGTTTTTT.

The rearrangement uses TRBV11-2 and TRBJ1-1, with 7 bases that match TRBD1. Looked up from germline, CDR1 is SGHAT and CDR2 is FQNNGV. The CDR3 has 17 residues. The V and J ends lost 8 bases and 5 bases, in that order; junction bases with no gene match: 20. This CDR3 is CASQRTLIKAGGTEAFF. The CDR3 nucleotides are TGTGCCAGCCAAAGAACACTCATCAAAGCAGGGGGGACTGAAGCTTTCTTT.

The rearrangement uses TRBV11-2 and TRBJ2-2, with D perhaps TRBD2 (5 bases). Trimming shortened V by 4 bases and J by 1 base, and 7 bases separated the two germline ends. Germline lookup yields CDR1 SGHAT and CDR2 FQNNGV. This CDR3 contains 14 residues. CDR3 in amino acids: CASSSRGNTGELFF. DNA of the CDR3: TGTGCCAGCAGCTCTCGGGGGAACACCGGGGAGCTGTTTTTT.

The genes are TRBV29-1 and TRBJ2-1; 11 bases fit TRBD1. Germline V lookup: CDR1 SQVTM, CDR2 ANQGSEA. The CDR3 runs 15 residues. Trimming removed 3 bases from V and 6 bases from J; junction bases left unmatched: 7. CDR3 nucleotides: TGCAGCGTTGAGGGGTGGACAGGGGGCTTCAATGAGCAGTTCTTC. Translated: CSVEGWTGGFNEQFF.

V usage is TRBV7-9 and J usage is TRBJ2-5; D may be TRBD1 (5 bases). The CDR3 has 14 amino acids. Looked up from germline, CDR1 is SEHNR and CDR2 is FQNEAQ (reference sequence). Trimming stripped 0 bases from V and 4 bases from J, with 9 bases between. The CDR3 region is CASSLALTGETQYF. DNA of the CDR3: TGTGCCAGCAGCTTAGCCCTCACAGGAGAGACCCAGTACTTC.

This sequence joins TRBV6-5 and TRBJ2-7; D perhaps matches TRBD1 (5 bases). The CDR3 spans 14 residues. Per the germline V gene, CDR1 is MNHEY and CDR2 is SVGAGI. Trimming took 3 bases from V and 3 from J, leaving 12 bases between them. CDR3 in amino acids: CASSYSWQGYEQYF. DNA for the CDR3: TGTGCCAGCAGTTATTCGTGGCAGGGCTACGAGCAGTACTTC.